This passage covers 17 T cell receptor beta chains from one sample sequenced in a study of cytomegalovirus exposure and HLA in healthy donors. The PCR was carried out with 60 Vbeta primers and 13 Jbeta primers. Profiling relied on immunoSEQ multiplex PCR, and the TCRdb table lists in-frame clones only, not all of them. The profile shows 95,000 to 150,000 clones, approximately 76% of them singletons. The material sequenced was PBMCs. Every receptor here comes from a man aged 55 to 69 in good health and CMV-seropositive.

The chain employs TRBV2 and TRBJ2-4, with D tentatively TRBD1 (5 bases). The germline V gene has CDR1 SNHLY and CDR2 FYNNEI. This CDR3 contains 13 residues. V lost 2 bases, J lost 9 bases, and 11 bases lay in between. The CDR3 nucleotides read TGTGCCAGCAGTGAAATAACAGGTAGCATTCAGTACTTC. It encodes CASSEITGSIQYF.

This clone came up a few times. This chain links TRBV28 with TRBJ1-3; possibly TRBD1 for D (5 bases). Germline CDR1 is MDHEN and CDR2 is SYDVKM. The CDR3 contains 13 residues. With 0 bases removed from V and 7 bases from J, the gap between germline ends came to 7 bases. The DNA of the CDR3 is TGTGCCAGCAGTTTATGGGGGGGTAACACCATATATTTT. Translating it yields CASSLWGGNTIYF.

The chain employs TRBV28 and TRBJ2-5; D is undetermined. The J call may be mistaken, given a closer DNA end match to TRBJ2-7. The CDR3 has 13 residues. CDR1 and CDR2 (germline): MDHEN, SYDVKM. CDR3 DNA sequence: TGTGCCAGCAGCCCCGCTCCATCCTACGAGCAGTACTTC. Translated: CASSPAPSYEQYF.

On this clone: Other DNA sequences within the sample encode an identical CDR3. This chain connects TRBV30 to TRBJ1-3; unclear D gene. The length of the CDR3 is 13 residues. Per the germline V gene, CDR1 is GTSNPN and CDR2 is SVGIG (reference sequence). The germline V and J ends were trimmed by 0 bases and 5 bases, with 8 bases remaining between them. The CDR3 protein is CAWSVNGRNTIYF. For the CDR3, the DNA is TGTGCCTGGAGTGTAAATGGCAGAAACACCATATATTTT.

The chain is built from TRBV11-2 and TRBJ2-1; tentative D call: TRBD2 (5 bases). The V gene lost 5 bases and the J gene lost 7 bases, with 15 bases spanning the gap. CDR3 size: 14 residues. Germline CDR1 and CDR2: SGHAT and FQNNGV. The CDR3 coding sequence is TGTGCCAGCAGCCCAACGGGGAATAGAAATGAGCAGTTCTTC. This translates into CASSPTGNRNEQFF.

This rearrangement joins TRBV2 to TRBJ2-1; 10 bases fit TRBD1. Germline CDR1 is SNHLY and CDR2 is FYNNEI. The CDR3 totals 16 residues. With V trimmed by 8 bases and J by 6 bases, 13 bases remained unmatched. Written as DNA, the CDR3 is TGTGCCAGCGGTGTCCCACGGGACAGGGGTTCCAATGAGCAGTTCTTC. It yields the protein CASGVPRDRGSNEQFF.

The chain couples TRBV9 to TRBJ1-2; 7 positions agree with TRBD1. This CDR3 is 15 amino acids long. Germline values: CDR1 SGDLS, CDR2 YYNGEE. V was pared by 3 bases and J by 4 bases, with 9 bases of the junction left unmatched. The CDR3 reads CASSETPRDSYGYTF. CDR3 bases: TGTGCCAGCAGCGAAACGCCCAGGGACAGCTATGGCTACACCTTC.

This chain uses TRBV11-3 with TRBJ1-1; D ambiguous. The CDR3 length is 13 residues. Trimming stripped 5 bases from V and 1 base from J, with 8 bases between. CDR1 SGHNT and CDR2 YENEEA come from the germline V gene. For the CDR3, the DNA is TGTGCCAGCAGCAGGGAGGGGAACACTGAAGCTTTCTTT. This codes for CASSREGNTEAFF.

Comment on this clone: This sample includes further DNA sequences coding for the same CDR3. The CDR3 bases are TGCAGCGCGGGACAGGGGAACACTGAAGCTTTCTTT. Translated: CSAGQGNTEAFF. The V and J genes are TRBV29-1 and TRBJ1-1; 9 bases line up with TRBD1. Losses at the gene ends were 7 bases for V and 1 base for J; bases not matched to a gene: 1. Germline V gives CDR1 SQVTM, CDR2 ANQGSEA. This CDR3 has 12 residues.

This clone was seen just once. The gene calls are TRBV6-6 and TRBJ1-1, with a tentative D call TRBD1 (6 bases). Trimming removed 2 bases at V and 1 base at J, with 11 bases between. Germline loops: CDR1 MNHNY, CDR2 SVGAGI (reference sequence). This CDR3 has 15 residues. DNA for the CDR3: TGTGCCAGCAGTTACGGCTTAGGGGGGAACACTGAAGCTTTCTTT. Translating gives CASSYGLGGNTEAFF.

The chain couples TRBV10-1 to TRBJ2-2; tentative D call: TRBD1 (6 bases). The CDR3 is 13 amino acids. V was trimmed by 6 bases and J by 5 bases, leaving 10 bases between them. CDR1 is WNHNN, CDR2 SYGVQD, per germline (reference sequence). The DNA of the CDR3 is TGCGCCAGCAGCAGAGGGGGAACCGGGGAGCTGTTTTTT. Amino acid sequence: CASSRGGTGELFF.

A few counts support this clone. The chain links TRBV7-9 to TRBJ2-7, with 7 nucleotides matching TRBD1. V shed 5 bases and J 3 bases; nucleotides not matched to a gene: 10. CDR3 length equals 15 residues. Germline values: CDR1 SEHNR, CDR2 FQNEAQ (reference sequence). The CDR3 bases are TGTGCCAGCAGCCCCTCGCGGACAGGAGTCTACGAGCAGTACTTC. This sequence encodes CASSPSRTGVYEQYF.

The chain joins TRBV5-1 to TRBJ2-5, with D hard to call. The CDR3 consists of 12 residues. Trimming shortened V by 0 bases and J by 4 bases, and 4 bases separated the two germline ends. Germline V gene data show CDR1 as SGHRS and CDR2 as YFSETQ. The CDR3 region is CASSLGPETQYF. The CDR3 DNA is TGCGCCAGCAGCTTGGGGCCAGAGACCCAGTACTTC.

This rearrangement joins TRBV15 to TRBJ2-1; 9 nucleotides match TRBD1. The CDR3 has 12 amino acids. Per germline, CDR1 LNHNV and CDR2 YYDKDF (reference sequence). V lost 5 bases, J lost 13 bases, and 6 bases stayed unmatched. The DNA of the CDR3 is TGTGCCACCAGCGACAGGGGGATCCCCCAGTTCTTC. Its translation is CATSDRGIPQFF.

This clone came up a few times. CDR3: CASSTRAEGNQPQHF. In DNA form, the CDR3 reads TGTGCCAGCAGTACCAGGGCCGAGGGCAATCAGCCCCAGCATTTT. The V call is TRBV27, the J call TRBJ1-5; D might be TRBD1 (5 bases). The germline V gene encodes CDR1 MNHEY and CDR2 SMNVEV (reference sequence). CDR3 length equals 15 residues. The ends were cut back, 5 bases at V and 2 bases at J, with 13 bases in the middle.

The chain uses TRBV6-1 and TRBJ2-7, with a weak D call TRBD2 (7 bases). Germline loops: CDR1 MNHNS, CDR2 SASEGT. V lost 3 bases and J lost 0, with 15 bases in between. The CDR3 totals 16 residues. CDR3 sequence reads: CASSDTGGTTSYEQYF. The CDR3 region has the DNA TGTGCCAGCAGTGATACGGGGGGCACCACCTCCTACGAGCAGTACTTC.

V gene TRBV5-4 combines with J gene TRBJ1-2; possible D gene TRBD1, 6 bases. CDR1 is SGHNT and CDR2 is YYREEE in the germline V gene (reference sequence). V was clipped by 4 bases and J by 6 bases, with 13 bases between them. The CDR3 consists of 13 residues. The CDR3 DNA is TGTGCCAGCAGCCCGACAGGCCTGGATGGCTACACCTTC. Encoded protein: CASSPTGLDGYTF.